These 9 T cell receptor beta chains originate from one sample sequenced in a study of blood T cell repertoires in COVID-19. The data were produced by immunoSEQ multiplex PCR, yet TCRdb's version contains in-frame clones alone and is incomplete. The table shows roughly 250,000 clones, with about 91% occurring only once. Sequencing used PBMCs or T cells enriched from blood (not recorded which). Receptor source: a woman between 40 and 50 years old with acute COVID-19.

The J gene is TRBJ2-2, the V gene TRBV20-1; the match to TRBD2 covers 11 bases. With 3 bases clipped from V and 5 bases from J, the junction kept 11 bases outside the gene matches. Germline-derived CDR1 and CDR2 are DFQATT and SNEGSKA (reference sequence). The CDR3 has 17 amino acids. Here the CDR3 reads CSASRLAGNSVTGELFF. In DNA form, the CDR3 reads TGCAGTGCTAGTCGACTAGCGGGGAATTCGGTTACCGGGGAGCTGTTTTTT.

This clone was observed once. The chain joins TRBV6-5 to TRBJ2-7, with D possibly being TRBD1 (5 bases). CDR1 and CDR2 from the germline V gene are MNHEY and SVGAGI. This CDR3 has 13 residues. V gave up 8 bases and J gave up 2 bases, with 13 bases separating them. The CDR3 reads CASVGEGAYEQYF. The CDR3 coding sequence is TGTGCCAGCGTGGGCGAAGGGGCCTACGAGCAGTACTTC.

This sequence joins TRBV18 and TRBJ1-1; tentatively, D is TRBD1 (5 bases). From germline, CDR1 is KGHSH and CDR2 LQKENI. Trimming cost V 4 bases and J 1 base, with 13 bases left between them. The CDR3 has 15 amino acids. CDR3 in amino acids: CASSQGWVENTEAFF. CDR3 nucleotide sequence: TGTGCCAGCTCACAGGGGTGGGTGGAGAACACTGAAGCTTTCTTT.

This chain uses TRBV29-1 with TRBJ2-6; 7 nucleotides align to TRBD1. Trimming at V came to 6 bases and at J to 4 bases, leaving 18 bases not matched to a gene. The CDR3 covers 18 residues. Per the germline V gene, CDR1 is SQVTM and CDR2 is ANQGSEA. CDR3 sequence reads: CSVLLTGQSPFGANVLTF. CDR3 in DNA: TGCAGCGTACTACTCACGGGACAGAGCCCCTTCGGGGCCAACGTCCTGACTTTC.

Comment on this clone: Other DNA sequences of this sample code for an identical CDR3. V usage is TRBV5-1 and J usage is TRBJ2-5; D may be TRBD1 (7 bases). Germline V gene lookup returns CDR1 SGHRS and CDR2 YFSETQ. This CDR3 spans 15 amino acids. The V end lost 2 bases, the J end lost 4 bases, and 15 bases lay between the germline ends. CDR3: CASSLSGGRRETQYF. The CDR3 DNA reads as TGCGCCAGCAGCTTATCAGGGGGGCGGCGAGAGACCCAGTACTTC.

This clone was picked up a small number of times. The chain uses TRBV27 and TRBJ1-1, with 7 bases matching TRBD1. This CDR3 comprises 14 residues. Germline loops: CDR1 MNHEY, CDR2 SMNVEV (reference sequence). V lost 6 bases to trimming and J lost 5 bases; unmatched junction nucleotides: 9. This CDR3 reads CASSHRGTGTEAFF. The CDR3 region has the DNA TGTGCCAGCAGCCACAGGGGTACAGGGACTGAAGCTTTCTTT.

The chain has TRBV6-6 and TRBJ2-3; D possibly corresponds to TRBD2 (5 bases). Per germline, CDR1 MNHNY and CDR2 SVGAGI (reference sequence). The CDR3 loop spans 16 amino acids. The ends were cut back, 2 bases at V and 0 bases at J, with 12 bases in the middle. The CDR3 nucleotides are TGTGCCAGCAGTTACGGGAGACGTATTAGCACAGATACGCAGTATTTT. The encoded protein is CASSYGRRISTDTQYF.

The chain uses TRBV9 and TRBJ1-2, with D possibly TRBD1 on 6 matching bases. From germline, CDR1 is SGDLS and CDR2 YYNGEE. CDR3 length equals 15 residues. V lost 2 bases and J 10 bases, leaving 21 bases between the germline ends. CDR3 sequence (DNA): TGTGCCAGCAGCGTCTCCAGGGGCCCCTCTGTTGACTACACCTTC. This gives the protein CASSVSRGPSVDYTF. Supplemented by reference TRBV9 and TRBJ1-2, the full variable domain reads DSGVTQTPKHLITATGQRVTLRCSPRSGDLSVYWYQQSLDQGLQFLIQYYNGEERAKGNILERFSAQQFPDLHSELNLSSLELGDSALYFCASSVSRGPSVDYTFGSGTRLTVV.

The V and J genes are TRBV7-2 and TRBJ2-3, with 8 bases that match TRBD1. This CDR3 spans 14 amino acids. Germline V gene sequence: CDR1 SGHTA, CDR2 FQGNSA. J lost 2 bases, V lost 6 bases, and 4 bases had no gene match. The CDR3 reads CASRPQGVTDTQYF. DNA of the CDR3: TGTGCCAGCAGACCACAGGGGGTCACAGATACGCAGTATTTT.